Sequencing of this T cell receptor (beta chain) was carried out in a study of blood T cell repertoires in COVID-19. Across the study: Specimens from acute and convalescent COVID-19 originated in the United States, Italy and Spain. PBMCs, B-cell-depleted T cells, or T cells were the source of the cDNA or gDNA that made up the material.

Seattle patient enrollment occurred during active infection, with longitudinal follow-up thereafter. Authors' methods: Reference gene primer amplification yielded estimated nucleated cell counts. Measured with immunoSEQ multiplex PCR; TCRdb has only the in-frame clones, and not every one. The V and J calls and clone size were taken over from that table, and D and trimming were inferred from the DNA. The table lists fewer than 250,000 clones, 85% to 90% of them singletons. This CDR3 comprises 13 residues. Germline V gene lookup returns CDR1 MNHEY and CDR2 SVGAGI. V dropped 6 bases and J dropped 0; count of bases not matched to a gene: 2.

The receptor was derived from a man in his fifties with COVID-19, enrolled during active disease. Sample: peripheral blood. The chain uses TRBV6-5 and TRBJ2-7, with 7 bases fitting TRBD2. The CDR3 region is CASSRTSSYEQYF. CDR3 DNA sequence: TGTGCCAGCAGCCGGACTAGCTCCTACGAGCAGTACTTC.